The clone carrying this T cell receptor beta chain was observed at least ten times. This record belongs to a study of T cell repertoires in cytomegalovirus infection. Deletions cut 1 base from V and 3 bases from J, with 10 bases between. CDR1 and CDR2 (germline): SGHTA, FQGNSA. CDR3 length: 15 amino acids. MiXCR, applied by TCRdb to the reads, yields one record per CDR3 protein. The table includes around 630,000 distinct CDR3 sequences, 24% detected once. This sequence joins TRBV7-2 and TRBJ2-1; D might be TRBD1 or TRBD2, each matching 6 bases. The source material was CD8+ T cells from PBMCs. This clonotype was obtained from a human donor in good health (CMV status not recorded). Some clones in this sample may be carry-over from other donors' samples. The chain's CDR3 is CASSLDGGLYNEQFF. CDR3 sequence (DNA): TGTGCCAGCAGCTTAGATGGGGGGCTCTACAATGAGCAGTTCTTC.